This T cell receptor (beta chain) was captured by sequencing in a study of human T cells and chemical hapten exposure. Study-level information: The use of 2% DPC on roughly 2 cm by roughly 2 cm of upper inner arm skin constituted sensitization. DPC 0.01% went on the upper back by patch test, with reading at 6 days.

Time point meaning: pre-sensitization, week 0. The treatment denotes: therapeutic diphenylcyclopropenone sensitization with weekly scalp DPC. Individual cDNA molecules in this library carried unique molecular identifiers. Authors' analysis steps: Per-sample TCR counts ranged from about 23,224 to 750,000, median 95,638. TCRdb fed the RACE reads into MiXCR, producing one record per CDR3 protein. The authors' filters were not applied to this entry. This table holds around 330,000 distinct CDR3 sequences, approximately 5% found once. This CDR3 is 12 amino acids long. Trimming took 6 bases from V and 14 from J, leaving 16 bases between them.

The gene calls are TRBV12-3 or TRBV12-4 and TRBJ1-4, with D hard to call. The input for sequencing was whole blood, taken in connection with sensitization to the hapten diphenylcyclopropenone (DPC). The TCR comes from a young woman with alopecia areata. Some clones in this sample may be carry-over from other donors' samples. The CDR3 region is CASSPANPFLFF. CDR3 in DNA: TGTGCCAGCAGCCCTGCCAACCCATTTCTGTTTTTT.